This T cell receptor (beta chain) stems from a study of T cells in Graves' hyperthyroidism and ophthalmopathy. Study results and limitations: Blood held most thyroid clonotypes expanded above 0.001 frequency.

TCR beta CDR3 sequences were amplified from RNA transcripts. First-round RT-PCR targeting the TCR CDR3 was performed with the HTBI primer set. TCRdb re-analysed the multiplex PCR reads in MiXCR, keeping a single row per CDR3 protein. The table shows approximately 610,000 distinct CDR3 sequences, with approximately 14% occurring only once. Diagnosis relied on clinical symptoms, serum thyroxine and TRAb, thyroid ultrasound and orbital computed tomography. Cells are PBMCs isolated from about 10 ml of fresh blood. In this sample, this clonotype turned up many times. Its antigen is currently unknown. This sequence was found in a middle-aged woman with Graves' ophthalmopathy. Sequencing input: blood.

The CDR3 DNA sequence: TGTGCCAGCAGCTACCCTGAAGGACAGGGGTCCGAGCAGTACTTC. As protein: CASSYPEGQGSEQYF. The chain couples TRBV3-1 to TRBJ2-7; 9 bases are shared with TRBD1. The CDR3 has 15 residues. V dropped 5 bases and J dropped 6; count of bases not matched to a gene: 11. CDR1 and CDR2 (germline): LGHDT, YNNKEL (reference sequence).